This TCR beta chain was found in a study of OX40 agonist ivuxolimab in advanced cancers. Across the study: Cancers in dose escalation were hepatocellular, melanoma, renal cell and head and neck. Patients achieving partial responses numbered three: one hepatocellular carcinoma case and two cutaneous melanoma cases.

Method: immunoSEQ multiplex PCR; TCRdb's copy keeps in-frame clones and lacks some. This sample has tens of thousands of clones, with approximately 90% found just once. The CDR3 sequence is 14 residues long. Germline lookup yields CDR1 LNHNV and CDR2 YYDKDF (reference sequence). V lost 0 bases to trimming and J lost 5 bases, with 10 bases between them. This clonotype was sampled from an adult with an advanced solid tumor such as melanoma, head and neck, liver or kidney cancer. The chain employs TRBV15 and TRBJ2-5; TRBD2 might be the D (6 bases). The sample in question was CD4+ or CD8+ T cells sorted from blood, obtained in a trial of the OX40 agonist ivuxolimab. CDR3 in amino acids: CATSRDRAGETQYF. The CDR3 DNA follows: TGTGCCACCAGCAGAGATCGTGCGGGGGAGACCCAGTACTTC.